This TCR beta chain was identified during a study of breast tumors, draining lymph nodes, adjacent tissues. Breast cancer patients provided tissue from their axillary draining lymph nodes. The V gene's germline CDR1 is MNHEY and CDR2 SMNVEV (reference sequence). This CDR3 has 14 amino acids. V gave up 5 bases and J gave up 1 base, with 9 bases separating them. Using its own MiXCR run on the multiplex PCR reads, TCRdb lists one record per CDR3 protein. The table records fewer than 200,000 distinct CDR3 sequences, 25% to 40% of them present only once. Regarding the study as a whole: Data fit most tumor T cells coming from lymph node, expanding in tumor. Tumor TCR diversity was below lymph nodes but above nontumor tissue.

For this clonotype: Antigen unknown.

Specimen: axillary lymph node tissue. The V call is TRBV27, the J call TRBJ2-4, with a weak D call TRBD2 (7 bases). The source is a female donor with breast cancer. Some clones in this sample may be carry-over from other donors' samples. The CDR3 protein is CASSGGGAKNIQYF. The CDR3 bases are TGTGCCAGCAGTGGCGGGGGCGCCAAAAACATTCAGTACTTC.